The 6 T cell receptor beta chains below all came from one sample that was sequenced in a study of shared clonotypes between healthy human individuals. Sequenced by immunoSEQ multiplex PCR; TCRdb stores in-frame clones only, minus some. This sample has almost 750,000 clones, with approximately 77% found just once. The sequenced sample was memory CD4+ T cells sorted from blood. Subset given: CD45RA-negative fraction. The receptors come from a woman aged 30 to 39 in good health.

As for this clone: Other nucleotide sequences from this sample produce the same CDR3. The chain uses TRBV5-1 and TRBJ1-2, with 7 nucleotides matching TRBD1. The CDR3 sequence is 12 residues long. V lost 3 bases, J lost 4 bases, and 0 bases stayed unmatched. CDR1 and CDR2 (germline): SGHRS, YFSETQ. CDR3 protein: CASSSGGYGYTF. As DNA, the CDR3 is TGCGCCAGCAGCTCAGGGGGCTATGGCTACACCTTC.

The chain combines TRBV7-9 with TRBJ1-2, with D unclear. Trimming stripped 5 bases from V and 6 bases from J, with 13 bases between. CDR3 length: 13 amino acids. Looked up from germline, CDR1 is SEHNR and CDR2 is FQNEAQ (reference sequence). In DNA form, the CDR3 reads TGTGCCAGCAGCCCTACAACAGCGGATGGCTACACCTTC. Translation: CASSPTTADGYTF.

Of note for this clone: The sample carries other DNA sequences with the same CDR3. The CDR3 spells CASSYSGGRSYEQYF. The CDR3 region has the DNA TGTGCCAGCAGTTACTCCGGGGGGCGCTCCTACGAGCAGTACTTC. The rearrangement uses TRBV6-5 and TRBJ2-7, with TRBD2 as a possible D gene (7 bases). The CDR3 is made up of 15 amino acids. The germline V and J ends were trimmed by 0 bases and 0 bases, with 9 bases remaining between them. Germline CDR1 reads MNHEY; CDR2 reads SVGAGI.

CDR3 amino acids: CASSSYPGGAGNTIYF. Here the CDR3 DNA reads TGTGCCAGCAGCTCCTACCCTGGGGGGGCTGGAAACACCATATATTTT. The chain employs TRBV28 and TRBJ1-3; TRBD1 might be the D (5 bases). Trimming removed 6 bases at V and 2 bases at J, with 17 bases between. This CDR3 is built from 16 residues. Germline assignment: CDR1 MDHEN and CDR2 SYDVKM.

CDR3 in DNA: TGTGCCAGCAGCGGCGGACCGATTCGACCTGAAGCTTTCTTT. It yields the protein CASSGGPIRPEAFF. The chain combines TRBV21-1 with TRBJ1-1. TRBV21-1 is a known pseudogene. The CDR3 has 14 amino acids.

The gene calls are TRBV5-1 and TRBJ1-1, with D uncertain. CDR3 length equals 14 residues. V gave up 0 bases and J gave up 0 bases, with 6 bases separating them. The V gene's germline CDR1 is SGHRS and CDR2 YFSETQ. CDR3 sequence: CASSLETLNTEAFF. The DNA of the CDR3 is TGCGCCAGCAGCTTGGAGACATTGAACACTGAAGCTTTCTTT. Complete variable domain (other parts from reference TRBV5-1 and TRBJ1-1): KAGVTQTPRYLIKTRGQQVTLSCSPISGHRSVSWYQQTPGQGLQFLFEYFSETQRNKGNFPGRFSGRQFSNSRSEMNVSTLELGDSALYLCASSLETLNTEAFFGQGTRLTVV.